The 17 T cell receptor beta chains presented below share a single source sample, sequenced in a study of T-cell reconstitution after alpha-beta-depleted transplantation in children. Unique molecular identifiers were used in preparing the TCRbeta library. TCRdb recomputed calls from the PCR reads with MiXCR, one row per CDR3 protein. Of about 260,000 distinct CDR3 sequences listed, less than 9% are singletons. Sample: PBMCs, mostly from graft donor cells, taken 180 days after TCRalphabeta/CD19-depleted stem cell transplant. These receptors were collected from a male patient younger than 18 who had a stem cell transplant for acute lymphoblastic leukemia, so the T cells may come from the graft donor.

This clonotype was counted many times. This chain links TRBV20-1 with TRBJ1-4; 7 nucleotides agree with TRBD1. V gave up 6 bases and J gave up 3 bases; unmatched junction bases: 4. The CDR3 runs 13 residues. The germline CDR1 and CDR2 sequences are DFQATT and SNEGSKA (reference sequence). CDR3 protein: CSAPGQSNEKLFF. CDR3 nucleotide sequence: TGCAGTGCCCCGGGACAGTCTAATGAAAAACTGTTTTTT.

CDR3 residues: CASSFPGQGAYGELFF. CDR3 nucleotides: TGCGCCAGCAGCTTTCCCGGACAGGGGGCATACGGGGAGCTGTTTTTT. This chain joins TRBV5-1 and TRBJ2-2; 11 bases are a match to TRBD1. Trimming cost V 2 bases and J 7 bases; bases outside gene matches: 7. CDR3 length: 16 amino acids. CDR1 is SGHRS, CDR2 YFSETQ, per germline.

This clonotype was picked up a small number of times. V and J are TRBV5-1 and TRBJ2-5, with TRBD2 as a possible D gene (7 bases). V was pared by 2 bases and J by 5 bases, with 10 bases between. The CDR3 loop spans 13 amino acids. Germline lookup yields CDR1 SGHRS and CDR2 YFSETQ. The CDR3 DNA reads TGCGCCAGCAGCTTCGGGGGGCGGGAGACCCAGTACTTC. Its protein product is CASSFGGRETQYF.

With regard to this clonotype: Just one base apart from a much larger clone, this may be a read error. CDR3 in DNA: TGCGCCAACAGCCCCCGCACGCTCGGGGGTCTGGGGGGTAATGAGCAGTTCTTC. Its translation is CANSPRTLGGLGGNEQFF. The chain couples TRBV5-1 to TRBJ2-1, with a possible D match to TRBD2 (6 bases). The CDR3 contains 18 residues. Per the germline V gene, CDR1 is SGHRS and CDR2 is YFSETQ. The whole variable domain, filled in from reference TRBV5-1 and TRBJ2-1, reads KAGVTQTPRYLIKTRGQQVTLSCSPISGHRSVSWYQQTPGQGLQFLFEYFSETQRNKGNFPGRFSGRQFSNSRSEMNVSTLELGDSALYLCANSPRTLGGLGGNEQFFGPGTRLTVL.

Many counts were recorded for this clonotype. The CDR3, as DNA: TGCAGTGCTAGAGTTCAAACAGGGACGAACATTCAGTACTTC. Translating it yields CSARVQTGTNIQYF. The gene calls are TRBV20-1 and TRBJ2-4; tentative D call: TRBD1 (6 bases). The CDR3 is 14 amino acids. The V end lost 1 base, the J end lost 7 bases, and 14 bases lay between the germline ends. Looked up from germline, CDR1 is DFQATT and CDR2 is SNEGSKA (reference sequence).

This clonotype was picked up many times. This sequence joins TRBV18 and TRBJ2-3; D not certain. V lost 6 bases and J 3 bases, leaving 13 bases between the germline ends. Germline CDR1 and CDR2: KGHSH and LQKENI. The CDR3 extends over 14 amino acids. CDR3 region: CASSPISGTDTQYF. The CDR3 bases are TGTGCCAGCTCGCCTATCTCCGGAACAGATACGCAGTATTTT. Drawing the rest from reference TRBV18 and TRBJ2-3, the complete variable domain is NAGVMQNPRHLVRRRGQEARLRCSPMKGHSHVYWYRQLPEEGLKFMVYLQKENIIDESGMPKERFSAEFPKEGPSILRIQQVVRGDSAAYFCASSPISGTDTQYFGPGTRLTVL.

The chain uses TRBV6-2 or TRBV6-3 and TRBJ2-5; perhaps TRBD1 as D (6 bases). The V gene's germline CDR1 is MNHEY and CDR2 SVGEGT. The CDR3 sequence is 16 residues long. The V end lost 6 bases, the J end lost 0 bases, and 17 bases lay between the germline ends. CDR3 amino acids: CASRLPGHLYQETQYF. The CDR3 DNA sequence: TGTGCCAGCAGACTTCCGGGACATCTGTACCAAGAGACCCAGTACTTC.

This clonotype appeared many times. The chain couples TRBV29-1 to TRBJ2-5; no clear D. CDR1 SQVTM and CDR2 ANQGSEA come from the germline V gene. Between the trimmed V and J ends, which lost 3 bases and 1 base, there was a span of 9 bases. The CDR3 spans 13 residues. The CDR3 DNA is TGCAGCGTTGAGAGGCAGGTCCAAGAGACCCAGTACTTC. Translating it yields CSVERQVQETQYF.

This clonotype was counted at least ten times. CDR3 protein: CASSLEQGIDIQYF. CDR3 bases: TGTGCCAGCAGTTTAGAACAGGGCATAGACATTCAGTACTTC. The rearrangement links TRBV12-3 or TRBV12-4 to TRBJ2-4, with a tentative D call TRBD1 (6 bases). The CDR3 length is 14 residues. The V end lost 1 base, the J end lost 8 bases, and 12 bases lay between the germline ends.

By share of the sample, this clonotype is medium-sized. The chain has TRBV28 and TRBJ2-7, with D unclear. Trimming shortened V by 5 bases and J by 2 bases, and 7 bases separated the two germline ends. CDR1 is MDHEN, CDR2 SYDVKM, per germline. This CDR3 has 12 residues. CDR3 sequence reads: CASSPDTYEQYF. The CDR3 region has the DNA TGTGCCAGCAGTCCTGACACCTACGAGCAGTACTTC.

As for this clonotype: This may come from a read error, since a much larger clone is one base off. The V and J genes are TRBV27 and TRBJ2-7; tentatively, D is TRBD1 (5 bases). Looked up from germline, CDR1 is MNHEY and CDR2 is SMNVEV (reference sequence). V was trimmed by 6 bases and J by 3 bases, leaving 15 bases between them. CDR3 size: 14 residues. Written as DNA, the CDR3 is TGTGCCAGCAGCCTTGCAGTAACAGGCTACGAGCAGTACTTC. The encoded protein is CASSLAVTGYEQYF.

This clonotype was seen repeatedly, ten times or more. This chain links TRBV5-1 with TRBJ2-1; D is uncertain. Germline loops: CDR1 SGHRS, CDR2 YFSETQ. The CDR3 sequence is 15 residues long. The V end was cut by 4 bases, the J end by 0 bases, with 11 bases between. The CDR3 loop reads CASSPGLISYNEQFF. The CDR3 coding sequence is TGCGCCAGCAGCCCTGGGCTCATCTCCTACAATGAGCAGTTCTTC.

Many counts were recorded for this clonotype. The chain couples TRBV9 to TRBJ1-1; D is perhaps TRBD1 (5 bases). Germline V gene sequence: CDR1 SGDLS, CDR2 YYNGEE. The CDR3 totals 13 residues. Trimming stripped 1 base from V and 3 bases from J, with 7 bases between. CDR3 protein: CASSVRGDTEAFF. Here the CDR3 DNA reads TGTGCCAGCAGCGTACGGGGGGACACTGAAGCTTTCTTT.

Ten or more counts support this clonotype. The rearrangement links TRBV7-9 to TRBJ2-7; 8 bases match TRBD1. Germline V gives CDR1 SEHNR, CDR2 FQNEAQ (reference sequence). This CDR3 contains 16 residues. With V trimmed by 5 bases and J by 2 bases, 11 bases remained unmatched. The CDR3 nucleotides read TGTGCCAGCAGCGCCCGGAGGGGGACAGGTCCCTACGAGCAGTACTTC. Translation gives CASSARRGTGPYEQYF.

This clonotype occurred many times. This chain joins TRBV20-1 and TRBJ2-1, with D unclear. Germline CDR1 DFQATT, CDR2 SNEGSKA (reference sequence). V lost 3 bases and J 4 bases, leaving 13 bases between the germline ends. The CDR3 is 14 residues long. The CDR3: CSARGAAVYNEQFF. In nucleotides, the CDR3 is TGCAGTGCTAGGGGCGCCGCTGTATACAATGAGCAGTTCTTC.

The table lists this clonotype with many counts. J is TRBJ2-3 and V is TRBV7-9; D not certain. From germline, CDR1 is SEHNR and CDR2 FQNEAQ (reference sequence). The CDR3 totals 11 residues. Between the trimmed V and J ends, which lost 5 bases and 7 bases, there was a span of 7 bases. As DNA, the CDR3 is TGTGCCAGCAGCCCATCGAATACGCAGTATTTT. This encodes CASSPSNTQYF.

This clonotype appeared many times. V is TRBV12-3 or TRBV12-4 and J is TRBJ1-5; D not resolved. The V end lost 1 base, the J end lost 0 bases, and 7 bases lay between the germline ends. There are 15 residues in the CDR3. Written as DNA, the CDR3 is TGTGCCAGCAGTTTAGGGCAGAATAGCAATCAGCCCCAGCATTTT. It yields the protein CASSLGQNSNQPQHF.